The source of this T cell receptor (beta chain) is a study of shared clonotypes between healthy human individuals. The investigators split CD4+ cells into a CD45RA+ naive subset and a CD45RA-negative memory subset. The data were produced by immunoSEQ multiplex PCR, yet TCRdb's version contains in-frame clones alone and is incomplete. This sample carries around 2.5 million clones, 93% of them seen once, and the ten largest clones take more than 0.35%. Whole-study findings and limits: It was anticipated that sequencing depth would influence how many clonotypes donors shared.

This clone was counted once. The antigen is unknown. Sequenced input: naive CD4+ T cells from PBMCs. Described subset: CD45RA+ positively selected. The TCR sequence derives from a man younger than 35 in good health. Some clones in this sample may be carry-over from other donors' samples.

CDR3 loop: CASSPPGAAYNEQFF. CDR3 bases: TGTGCCAGCAGCCCACCGGGAGCCGCCTACAATGAGCAGTTCTTC. The chain employs TRBV11-3 and TRBJ2-1; a weak D match, TRBD2 (6 bases). This CDR3 is built from 15 residues. Germline CDR1 SGHNT, CDR2 YENEEA. V was pared by 5 bases and J by 2 bases, with 13 bases between.